The sequence of this TCR beta chain was determined in a study of response to subunit inactivated influenza vaccine. Study conclusions and caveats: There was a suggestion from the authors that each seasonal influenza vaccination recruits few new T cells.

Comments on this clonotype: What it recognizes is unknown.

Germline loops: CDR1 MNHEY, CDR2 SVGEGT. V dropped 7 bases and J dropped 3; count of bases not matched to a gene: 5. This CDR3 region has 14 residues. One entry per CDR3 protein, called by TCRdb with MiXCR from the RT-PCR reads. The sample includes about 800,000 distinct CDR3 sequences, around 20% seen only once; the top ten take roughly 10%. The clonotype comes from a man between 45 and 60 years old who received an inactivated influenza vaccine. The chain employs TRBV6-2 or TRBV6-3 and TRBJ2-2; 7 positions agree with TRBD1. This material consisted of PBMCs from blood, taken about 5 days after vaccination. The CDR3 spells CASNPTGDTGELFF. CDR3 coding DNA: TGTGCCAGCAACCCCACAGGGGACACCGGGGAGCTGTTTTTT.